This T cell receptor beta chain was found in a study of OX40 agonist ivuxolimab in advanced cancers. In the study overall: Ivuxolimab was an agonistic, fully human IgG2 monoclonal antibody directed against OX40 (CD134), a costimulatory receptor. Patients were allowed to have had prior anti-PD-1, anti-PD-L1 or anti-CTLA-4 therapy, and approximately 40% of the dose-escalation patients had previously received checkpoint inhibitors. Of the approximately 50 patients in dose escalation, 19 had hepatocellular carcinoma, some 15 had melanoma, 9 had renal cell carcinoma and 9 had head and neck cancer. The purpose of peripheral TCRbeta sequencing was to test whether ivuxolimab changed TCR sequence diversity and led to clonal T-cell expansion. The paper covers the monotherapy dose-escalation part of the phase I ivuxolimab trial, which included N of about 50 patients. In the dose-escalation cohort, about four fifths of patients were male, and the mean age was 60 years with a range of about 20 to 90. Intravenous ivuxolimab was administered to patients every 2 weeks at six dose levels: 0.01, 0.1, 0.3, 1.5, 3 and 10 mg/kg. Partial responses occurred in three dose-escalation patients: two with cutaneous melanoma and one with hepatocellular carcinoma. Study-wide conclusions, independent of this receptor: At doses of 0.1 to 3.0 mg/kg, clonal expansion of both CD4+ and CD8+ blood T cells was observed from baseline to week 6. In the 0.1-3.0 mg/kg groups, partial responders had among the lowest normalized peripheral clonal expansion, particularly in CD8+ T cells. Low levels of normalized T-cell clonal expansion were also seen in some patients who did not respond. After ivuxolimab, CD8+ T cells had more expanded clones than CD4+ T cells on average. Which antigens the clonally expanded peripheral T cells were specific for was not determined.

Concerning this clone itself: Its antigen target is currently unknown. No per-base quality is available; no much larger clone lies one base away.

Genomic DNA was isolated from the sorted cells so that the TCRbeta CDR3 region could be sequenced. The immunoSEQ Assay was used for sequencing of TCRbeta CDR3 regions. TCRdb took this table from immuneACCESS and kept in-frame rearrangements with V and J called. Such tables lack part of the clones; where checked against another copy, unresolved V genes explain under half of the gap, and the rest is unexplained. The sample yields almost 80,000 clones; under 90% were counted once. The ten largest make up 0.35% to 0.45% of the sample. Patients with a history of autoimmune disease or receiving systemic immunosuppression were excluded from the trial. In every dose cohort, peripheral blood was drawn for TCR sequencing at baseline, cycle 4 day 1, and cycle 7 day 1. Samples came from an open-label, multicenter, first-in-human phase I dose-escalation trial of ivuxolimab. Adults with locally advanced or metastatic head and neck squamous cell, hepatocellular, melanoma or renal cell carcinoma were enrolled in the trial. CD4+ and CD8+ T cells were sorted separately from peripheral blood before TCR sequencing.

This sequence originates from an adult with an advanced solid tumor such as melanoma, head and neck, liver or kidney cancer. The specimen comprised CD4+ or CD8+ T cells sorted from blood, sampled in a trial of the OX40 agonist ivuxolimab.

The DNA sequence is given as TGTGCCAGCAGCTTAGCTTCGGGTTGGGCCGGGGAGCTGTTTTTT. Its product reads: CASSLASGWAGELFF. The rearrangement joined TRBV7-2 to TRBJ2-2, with the D segment identity uncertain. For CDR1 and CDR2, the germline V gene lists SGHTA and FQGNSA. The CDR3, from cysteine to phenylalanine, totals 15 residues. The DNA shown is the 45-base CDR3, in frame from base 1. V sheds 0 bases and J sheds 6 bases, leaving 11 bases between their ends.